Listed below are T cell receptor beta chains from one sample, sequenced in a study of brain T cells in children with intractable seizures. Sequencing was performed with immunoSEQ multiplex PCR; in TCRdb, only in-frame clones are kept and a portion is missing. The table shows 95,000 to 120,000 clones, with 94% occurring only once. The sequenced sample was peripheral blood, obtained at surgery. These receptor sequences come from a boy less than two years old with hemimegalencephaly and intractable seizures. CDR3s include the opening cysteine and the closing phenylalanine or tryptophan. D genes are given only for firm matches. Expanded clones are given a class, and other clones once, few, many or no size at all.

D gene,J gene,clone size,V gene,CDR3 DNA,CDR3 protein
TRBD2,TRBJ2-3,.,TRBV28,TGTGCCAGTAAGGGAGGGGGCACAGATACGCAGTATTTT,CASKGGGTDTQYF
.,TRBJ2-3,.,TRBV7-9,TGTGCCAGCAGCCCTGGCGGGGGCACAGATACGCAGTATTTT,CASSPGGGTDTQYF
.,TRBJ2-7,.,TRBV19,TGTGCCACTAATCCAAAGGGAGACAGGAAAAAGTACTACGAGCAGTACTTC,CATNPKGDRKKYYEQYF
TRBD1,TRBJ2-7,.,TRBV19,TGTGCCAGTAGTATGACTCGGGACAGCTACGAGCAGTACTTC,CASSMTRDSYEQYF
.,TRBJ2-6,.,TRBV5-1,TGCGCCAGCGACCGGGGTACCTCTGGGGCCAACGTCCTGACTTTC,CASDRGTSGANVLTF
.,TRBJ1-6,.,TRBV5-1,TGCGCCAGCAGCTTGGGGCCGGCCAGCTCCTATAATTCACCCCTCCACTTT,CASSLGPASSYNSPLHF
TRBD2,TRBJ2-1,.,TRBV23-1,TGCGCCAGCAGTCAGCCGCCGGGGAGGGACCGCCCCAACTACAATGAGCAGTTCTTC,CASSQPPGRDRPNYNEQFF
TRBD2,TRBJ2-5,.,TRBV3-1/TRBV3-2,TGTGCCAGCAGCAGGGACTACTCTCAAGAGACCCAGTACTTC,CASSRDYSQETQYF
.,TRBJ2-5,.,TRBV2,TGTGCCAGCAGTGAAGTGGGACTGACACAAGAGACCCAGTACTTC,CASSEVGLTQETQYF
.,TRBJ1-1,.,TRBV11-3,TGTGCCAGCAGCAAGGAGAACACTGAAGCTTTCTTT,CASSKENTEAFF
TRBD2,TRBJ2-7,.,TRBV4-1,TGCGCCAGCAGCCGCGGGACTAGCGGGAGCCTAGGGCGGGAGCAGTACTTC,CASSRGTSGSLGREQYF
TRBD1,TRBJ1-6,.,TRBV11-2,TGTGCCAGCAGCTCTCTCCGGGACAGGGCGAGGGGACCCCTCCACTTT,CASSSLRDRARGPLHF
.,TRBJ1-5,.,TRBV7-9,TGTGCCAGCAGTTCCGGACGGCCGCCCCAGCATTTT,CASSSGRPPQHF
.,TRBJ2-7,.,TRBV21-1,TGTGCCAGCAGCAAAGAAGGGTTTGACAGGGCATTCAACGAGCAGTACTTC,CASSKEGFDRAFNEQYF
.,TRBJ2-5,.,TRBV3-1/TRBV3-2,TGTGCCAGCAGCCAAGATCTCCAGGGTAGGGAGACCCAGTACTTC,CASSQDLQGRETQYF
.,TRBJ2-7,.,TRBV4-1,TGCGCCAGCAGCCAAGATGAGGGGGTTTCGGTATACGAGCAGTACTTC,CASSQDEGVSVYEQYF
.,TRBJ1-3,.,TRBV19,TGTGCCAGTAGTGTACAGTCTGGAAACACCATATATTTT,CASSVQSGNTIYF
.,TRBJ2-2,once,TRBV10-3,TGTGCCATCGGTCCCGGCGGCAGGAACACCGGGGAGCTGTTTTTT,CAIGPGGRNTGELFF
.,TRBJ1-6,few,TRBV28,TGTGCCAGCGGCCTACAAAAGTATAATTCACCCCTCCACTTT,CASGLQKYNSPLHF
.,TRBJ2-4,.,TRBV19,TGTGCCAGTAGTATAGAGGCCTCCCGAGGCCAAAACATTCAGTACTTC,CASSIEASRGQNIQYF
.,TRBJ2-4,once,TRBV11-2,TGTGCCAGCAGCTTTCCCCTTCAGGGGCCTGAAAACATTCAGTACTTC,CASSFPLQGPENIQYF
TRBD2,TRBJ2-1,.,TRBV5-1,TGCGCCAGCAGCTACACTAGCGGAATCTACAATGAGCAGTTCTTC,CASSYTSGIYNEQFF
.,TRBJ1-2,.,TRBV28,TGTGCCAGCAGTTTGGGAGCGGACTATGGCTACACCTTC,CASSLGADYGYTF
.,TRBJ1-5,.,TRBV7-9,TGTGCCAGCAGCCCCCTCCCGCCCCAGCATTTT,CASSPLPPQHF
TRBD2,TRBJ2-5,.,TRBV4-3,TGCGCCAGCAGCCAAGATCTAGCGGGAGGGGTCGAGACCCAGTACTTC,CASSQDLAGGVETQYF
TRBD2,TRBJ2-3,once,TRBV13,TGTGCCAGCAGCCCACGACTAGCGGGAGACACAGATACGCAGTATTTT,CASSPRLAGDTDTQYF
.,TRBJ2-3,.,TRBV9,TGTGCCAGCAGCGGATATACAGATACGCAGTATTTT,CASSGYTDTQYF
TRBD1,TRBJ2-5,.,TRBV5-1,TGCGCCAGCAGCTTGGCAGGGGGAACAGAGACCCAGTACTTC,CASSLAGGTETQYF
TRBD1,TRBJ1-4,.,TRBV10-3,TGTGCCATCAGCGACAGGGAGCCGAGGGAAAAACTGTTTTTT,CAISDREPREKLFF
TRBD2,TRBJ2-5,.,TRBV7-8,TGTGCCAGCAGCTTAGTTGCAATTGCGGGAGGGCAAGAGACCCAGTACTTC,CASSLVAIAGGQETQYF
.,TRBJ1-6,.,TRBV27,TGTGCCAGCACCGAAAGGGTTGGTGCAGGGGTTAATTCACCCCTCCACTTT,CASTERVGAGVNSPLHF
.,TRBJ1-6,.,TRBV24-1,TGTGCCACCAGTGCGGGGCAGCATAATTCACCCCTCCACTTT,CATSAGQHNSPLHF
.,TRBJ1-3,.,TRBV7-2,TGTGCCAGCAGCTTAGGGCCAGGGCGAAGTGGAAACACCATATATTTT,CASSLGPGRSGNTIYF
.,TRBJ2-1,.,TRBV11-3,TGTGCCAGCAGCTTAACTGCTGGCAGGGGCAATGAGCAGTTCTTC,CASSLTAGRGNEQFF
TRBD2,TRBJ2-3,.,TRBV5-1,TGCGCCAGCAGCTTGGGATTGCTAGCGGGAGGAAAGGACTTTGGTCGGGATACGCAGTATTTT,CASSLGLLAGGKDFGRDTQYF
.,TRBJ1-4,.,TRBV5-1,TGCGCCAGCAGCTCTCGACCCGGGCCTAATGAAAAACTGTTTTTT,CASSSRPGPNEKLFF
.,TRBJ1-6,few,TRBV7-8,TGTGCCAGCAGTAACCAGGGGTATAATTCACCCCTCCACTTT,CASSNQGYNSPLHF
TRBD2,TRBJ2-7,.,TRBV27,TGTGCCAGCAGTAACCAGCGGGGCTACGAGCAGTACTTC,CASSNQRGYEQYF
TRBD2,TRBJ2-5,.,TRBV5-5,TGTGCCAGCAGCTTCGGGACTAGCGCCCAAGAGACCCAGTACTTC,CASSFGTSAQETQYF
TRBD2,TRBJ2-3,.,TRBV7-8,TGTGCCAGCAGCTTAGCCGGGGGGGGAAGCACAGATACGCAGTATTTT,CASSLAGGGSTDTQYF
TRBD1,TRBJ2-1,.,TRBV5-1,TGCGCCAGCAGCTGGGACAGGGCAGGCAATGAGCAGTTCTTC,CASSWDRAGNEQFF
.,TRBJ1-2,.,TRBV19,TGTGCCAGTAGTGACTATGGCTACACCTTC,CASSDYGYTF
TRBD2,TRBJ2-3,.,TRBV27,TGTGCCAGCAGTCCCCCCGGACTAGCGGACCACACAGATACGCAGTATTTT,CASSPPGLADHTDTQYF
.,TRBJ2-3,.,TRBV4-2,TGTGCCAGCAGCCAAGATAAGAGGGCGGATATGTTTACAGATACGCAGTATTTT,CASSQDKRADMFTDTQYF
.,TRBJ1-2,.,TRBV2,TGTGCCAGCAGTGAAAGCCAGGGCGGCTACACCTTC,CASSESQGGYTF
TRBD2,TRBJ2-5,.,TRBV7-9,TGTGCCAGCACCTCCCCGGGACTAGCGTTACAAGAGACCCAGTACTTC,CASTSPGLALQETQYF
.,TRBJ1-5,.,TRBV10-3,TGTGCCATCAGTGAGTCGGAGAATCAGCCCCAGCATTTT,CAISESENQPQHF
.,TRBJ2-5,.,TRBV7-2,TGTGCCAGCAGCCCAAAACGAGGGGGTCAAGAGACCCAGTACTTC,CASSPKRGGQETQYF
.,TRBJ2-1,.,TRBV5-5,TGTGCCAGCAGCTTCCGGGACAACTCCTACAATGAGCAGTTCTTC,CASSFRDNSYNEQFF
.,TRBJ2-6,.,TRBV28,TGTGCCAGCAGGAGAGGCTCAGGCTCTGGGGCCAACGTCCTGACTTTC,CASRRGSGSGANVLTF
.,TRBJ1-6,once,TRBV21-1,TGTGCCCCAAAGCAAGGGATCGGGAGCTCCTATAATTCACCCCTCCACTTT,CAPKQGIGSSYNSPLHF
.,TRBJ2-4,.,TRBV6-5,TGTGCCAGCAGTTTTACTCGCATTCTAGCCAAAAACATTCAGTACTTC,CASSFTRILAKNIQYF
.,TRBJ2-7,.,TRBV2,TGTGCCAGCAGTGAAAGCCAGGGGCCTTCCTACGAGCAGTACTTC,CASSESQGPSYEQYF
.,TRBJ1-1,.,TRBV27,TGTGCCAGCAGTCGGGTAGGTGCCGAAGGGGCTGAAGCTTTCTTT,CASSRVGAEGAEAFF
.,TRBJ2-3,.,TRBV10-2,TGCGCCAGCAGTGAGGGCTGGGGATACACAGATACGCAGTATTTT,CASSEGWGYTDTQYF